Detailed here is one TCR beta chain. The data stem from a study of CD8 T cells in Susac syndrome. An amount of RNA that ranged from roughly 0.45 to 1 ug was reverse transcribed with random hexamers. In TCRdb, the immunoSEQ multiplex PCR reads were re-called with MiXCR into one record per CDR3 protein. The sample gives around 270,000 distinct CDR3 sequences, approximately 85% of which show up once; around 0.2% is in the top ten. The sequence was collected from a human donor with multiple sclerosis. Sample: CD8+ T cells from PBMCs.

The CDR3 sequence is CASSQEEGVNYGYTF. CDR3 nucleotide sequence: TGCGCCAGCAGCCAAGAAGAGGGGGTGAACTATGGCTACACCTTC. This chain joins TRBV4-3 and TRBJ1-2, with D possibly being TRBD1 (6 bases). CDR1 is LGHNA, CDR2 YSLEER, per germline. The V end lost 0 bases, the J end lost 2 bases, and 10 bases lay between the germline ends. This CDR3 has 15 amino acids.